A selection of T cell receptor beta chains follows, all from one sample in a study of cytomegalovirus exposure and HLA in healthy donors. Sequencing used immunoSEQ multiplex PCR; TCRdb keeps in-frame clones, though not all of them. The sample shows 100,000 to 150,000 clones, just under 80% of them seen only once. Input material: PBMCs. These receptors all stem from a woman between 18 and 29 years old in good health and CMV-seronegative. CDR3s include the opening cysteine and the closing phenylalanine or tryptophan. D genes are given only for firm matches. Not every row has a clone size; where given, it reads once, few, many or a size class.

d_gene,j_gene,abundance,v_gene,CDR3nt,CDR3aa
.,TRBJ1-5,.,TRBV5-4,TGTGCCAGCAGCAAGCAGGGCGGTCAGCCCCAGCATTTT,CASSKQGGQPQHF
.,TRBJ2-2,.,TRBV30,TGTGCCTGGAGTCTGGGGGGGGCGCATAACGGGGAGCTGTTTTTT,CAWSLGGAHNGELFF
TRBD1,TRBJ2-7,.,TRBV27,TGTGCCAGCAGGTGGACAGGGGGGAACGAGCAGTACTTC,CASRWTGGNEQYF
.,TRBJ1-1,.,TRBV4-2,TGTGCCAGCCGCGGCGGGGCCCGGACCGTGGGGTTCTTT,CASRGGARTVGFF
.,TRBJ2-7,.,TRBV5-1,TGCGCCAGCAGCTTGGGAGTCCGAAACTACGAGCAGTACTTC,CASSLGVRNYEQYF
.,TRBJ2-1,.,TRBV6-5,TGTGCCAGCAGTTATAACCCGGAGGGAGTTACGGTCTTC,CASSYNPEGVTVF
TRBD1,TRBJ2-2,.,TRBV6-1,TGTGCCAGCAGCCGGGACAGGGACACCGGGGAGCTGTTTTTT,CASSRDRDTGELFF
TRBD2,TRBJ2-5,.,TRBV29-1,TGCAGCGCCCTGGTCCCGGGAGGGACCCAGTACTTC,CSALVPGGTQYF
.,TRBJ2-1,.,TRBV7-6,TGTGCCAGCAGCTTATATTTCGGGAGTAAGGGGGAGGGCCTTAATGAGCAGTTCTTC,CASSLYFGSKGEGLNEQFF
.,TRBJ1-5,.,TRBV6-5,TGTGCCAGCAGTTACGAACGGGGGGCTCCCGAAGCCCAGCATTTT,CASSYERGAPEAQHF
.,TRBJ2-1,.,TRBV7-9,TGTGCCAGCAGCTTAGCGGGAGTGAACTACAATGAGCAGTTCTTC,CASSLAGVNYNEQFF
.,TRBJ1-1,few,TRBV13,TGTGCCAGCAGCTTTGGGAAGGGGACTGAAGCTTTCTTT,CASSFGKGTEAFF
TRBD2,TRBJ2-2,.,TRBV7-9,TGTGCCAGCAGCTCTAGCGGGAGGGCCGTCGGGGAGCTGTTTTTT,CASSSSGRAVGELFF
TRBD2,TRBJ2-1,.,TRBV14,TGTGCCAGCAGCCAACCAGCGGGAGGCTTTGAGCAGTTCTTC,CASSQPAGGFEQFF
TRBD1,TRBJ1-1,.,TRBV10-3,TGTGCCATCGAGAGTGGACAGGGGACCACTGAAGCTTTCTTT,CAIESGQGTTEAFF
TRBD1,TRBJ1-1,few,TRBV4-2,TGTGCCAGCAGCCAAGAAATGGGGACAGGGAACACTGAAGCTTTCTTT,CASSQEMGTGNTEAFF
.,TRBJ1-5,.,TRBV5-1,TGCGCCAGCAGCTTGGCCGGGGGTGACAATCAGCCCCAGCATTTT,CASSLAGGDNQPQHF
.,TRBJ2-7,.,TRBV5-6,TGTGCCAGCAGCTTTTCAGGCTACGAGCAGTACTTC,CASSFSGYEQYF
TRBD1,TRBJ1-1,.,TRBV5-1,TGCGCCAGCAGCTTCAGACAGGGGCGCATATTAGGGGACACTGAAGCTTTCTTT,CASSFRQGRILGDTEAFF
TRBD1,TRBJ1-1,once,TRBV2,TGTGCCAGCAGTGAAGCGGACAGGTGGGCTGAAGCTTTCTTT,CASSEADRWAEAFF
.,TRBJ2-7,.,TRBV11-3,TGTGCCAGCAGCTCTAGGGGGGGAGACGAGCAGTACTTC,CASSSRGGDEQYF
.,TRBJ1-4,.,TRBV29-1,TGCAGCGTTGCCCCAGATGCAACTAATGAAAAACTGTTTTTT,CSVAPDATNEKLFF
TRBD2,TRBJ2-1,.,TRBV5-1,TGCGCCAGCAGCGAGGGAGGACTAGCGGACTACAATGAGCAGTTCTTC,CASSEGGLADYNEQFF
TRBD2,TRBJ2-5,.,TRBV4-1,TGCGCCAGCAGCCAAGTACTAGCGGGGAGCGAGACCCAGTACTTC,CASSQVLAGSETQYF
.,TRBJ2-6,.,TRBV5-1,TGCGCCAGCAGCCTCTCTGGGGCCAACGTCCTGACTTTC,CASSLSGANVLTF
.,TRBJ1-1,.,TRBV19,TGTGCCAGTAGTCTACTCTTCCGGAACACTGAAGCTTTCTTT,CASSLLFRNTEAFF
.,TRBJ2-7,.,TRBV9,TGTGCCAGCAGCGTCGGGTCATCAGTCCACGAGCAGTACTTC,CASSVGSSVHEQYF
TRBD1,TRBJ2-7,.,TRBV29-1,TGCAGCGTTGAAGGGACAGGGGCTCACGAGCAGTACTTC,CSVEGTGAHEQYF
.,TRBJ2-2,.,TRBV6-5,TGTGCCAGCAGTCAGGGGCGATGGACCGGGGAGCTGTTTTTT,CASSQGRWTGELFF
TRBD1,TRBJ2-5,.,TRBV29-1,TGCAGCGTTGATTCCCGGGACAGGGGCCCTCCAGAGACCCAGTACTTC,CSVDSRDRGPPETQYF
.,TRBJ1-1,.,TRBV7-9,TGTGCCAGCAGCCCCAAAGGGAGTTCGACTGAAGCTTTCTTT,CASSPKGSSTEAFF
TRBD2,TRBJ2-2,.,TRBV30,TGTGCCTGGAGACTAGCGGGAGTTATCGGGGAGCTGTTTTTT,CAWRLAGVIGELFF
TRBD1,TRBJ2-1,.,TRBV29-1,TGCAGCGGAGGAGGATGGGACAGGGGGCTCAATGAGCAGTTCTTC,CSGGGWDRGLNEQFF
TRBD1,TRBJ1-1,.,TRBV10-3,TGTGCCATCAGTCCGGACAGGGGGAACACTGAAGCTTTCTTT,CAISPDRGNTEAFF
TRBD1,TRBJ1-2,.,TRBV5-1,TGCGCCAGCAGTGACGACAGGGGGGGCTACACCTTC,CASSDDRGGYTF
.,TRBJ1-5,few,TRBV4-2,TGTGCCAGCAGCCAAGACATGAGCAGCAATCAGCCCCAGCATTTT,CASSQDMSSNQPQHF
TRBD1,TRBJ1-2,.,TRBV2,TGTGCCAGCAGTGCCCGAAACAGGGGTTCGGGCTATGGCTACACCTTC,CASSARNRGSGYGYTF
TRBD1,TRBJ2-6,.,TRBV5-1,TGCGCCAGCAGCTTACCCGGGACAGGGGGTACTGGGGCCAACGTCCTGACTTTC,CASSLPGTGGTGANVLTF
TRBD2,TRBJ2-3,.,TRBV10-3,TGTGCCTTTTTAGCGGGAGTCACGCAGTATTTT,CAFLAGVTQYF
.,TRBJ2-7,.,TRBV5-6,TGTGCCAGCAGCCTCGGGTACGAGCAGTACTTC,CASSLGYEQYF
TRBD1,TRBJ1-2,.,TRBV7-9,TGTGCCAGCAGCTGGACAGGGGAAGACGGCTACACCTTC,CASSWTGEDGYTF
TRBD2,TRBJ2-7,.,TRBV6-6,TGTGCCAGCAGACGACTAGCGGGAGGAGTGTACGAGCAGTACTTC,CASRRLAGGVYEQYF
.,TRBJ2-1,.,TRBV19,TGTGCCAGTAGTCCTGCGGGTCCCCTCAATGAGCAGTTCTTC,CASSPAGPLNEQFF
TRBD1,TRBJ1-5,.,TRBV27,TGTGCCAGCAGTCTCGGGACAGGCCGGTATAGCAATCAGCCCCAGCATTTT,CASSLGTGRYSNQPQHF
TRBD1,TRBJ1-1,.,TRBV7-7,TGTGCCAGCAGTCTTATAGACAGGGGTGCTTTCTTT,CASSLIDRGAFF
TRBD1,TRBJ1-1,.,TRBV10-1,TGCGCCAGCAGTGAGTCGACTCGGGGGACAGTGAACACTGAAGCTTTCTTT,CASSESTRGTVNTEAFF
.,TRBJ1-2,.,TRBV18,TGTGCCAGCTCACCAACGACGGACTCCTATGGCTACACCTTC,CASSPTTDSYGYTF
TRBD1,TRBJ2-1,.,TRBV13,TGTGCCAGCAGCTTAGGGACAGGGGGCGGGGAGCAGTTCTTC,CASSLGTGGGEQFF
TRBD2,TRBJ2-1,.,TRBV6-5,TGTGCCAGCAGTTCTAACCCCCTTACTAGCGGAGAACAGTTCTTC,CASSSNPLTSGEQFF
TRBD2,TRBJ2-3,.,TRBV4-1,TGCGCCAGCAGCCAAGTGGGGGGGAGCACAGATACGCAGTATTTT,CASSQVGGSTDTQYF
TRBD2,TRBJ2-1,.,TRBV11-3,TGTGCCAGCAGCTTAGGCCGGGAGGCCTTACTATACAATGAGCAGTTCTTC,CASSLGREALLYNEQFF
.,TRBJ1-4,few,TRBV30,TGTGCCTGGACGGGGGAAGTTGAAAAACTGTTTTTT,CAWTGEVEKLFF
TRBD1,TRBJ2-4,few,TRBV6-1,TGTGCCAGCAGTGAGGTGGCAGGGGGTGGAGAAAACATTCAGTACTTC,CASSEVAGGGENIQYF
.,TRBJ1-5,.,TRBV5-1,TGCGCCAGCCGGCGGGATAGCAATCAGCCCCAGCATTTT,CASRRDSNQPQHF
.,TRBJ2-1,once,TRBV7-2,TGTGCCAGCAGCTTAGTGAGCGGAGCCTCCTACAATGAGCAGTTCTTC,CASSLVSGASYNEQFF
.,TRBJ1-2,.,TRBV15,TGTGCCACCAGCAGAGATGTGAGTGTTCTTGGCTACACCTTC,CATSRDVSVLGYTF
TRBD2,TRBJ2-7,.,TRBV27,TGTGCCAGCAGTCCACCGGGAGGCTACGAGCAGTACTTC,CASSPPGGYEQYF
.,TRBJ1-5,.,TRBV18,TGTGCCAGCTCACCGGGGGCAGCTTATAGCAATCAGCCCCAGCATTTT,CASSPGAAYSNQPQHF